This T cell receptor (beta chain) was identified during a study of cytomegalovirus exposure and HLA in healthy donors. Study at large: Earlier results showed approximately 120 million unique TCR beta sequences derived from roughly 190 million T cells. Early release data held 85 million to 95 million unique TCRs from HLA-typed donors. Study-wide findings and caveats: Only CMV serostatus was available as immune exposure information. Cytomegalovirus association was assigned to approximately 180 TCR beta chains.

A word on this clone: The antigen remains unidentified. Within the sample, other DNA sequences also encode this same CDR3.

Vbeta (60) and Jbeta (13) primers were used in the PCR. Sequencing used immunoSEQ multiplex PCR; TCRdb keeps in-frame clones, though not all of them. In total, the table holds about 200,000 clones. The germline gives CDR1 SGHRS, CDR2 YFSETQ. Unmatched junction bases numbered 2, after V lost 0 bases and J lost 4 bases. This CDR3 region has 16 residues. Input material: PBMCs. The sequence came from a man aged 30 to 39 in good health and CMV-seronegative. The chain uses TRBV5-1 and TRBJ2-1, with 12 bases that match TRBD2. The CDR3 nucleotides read TGCGCCAGCAGCTTGGCCGGGACTAGCGGGTACAATGAGCAGTTCTTC. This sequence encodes CASSLAGTSGYNEQFF.